This TCR beta chain was sequenced in a study of cytomegalovirus exposure and HLA in healthy donors. Germline loops: CDR1 SEHNR, CDR2 FQNEAQ (reference sequence). The CDR3 extends over 13 amino acids. The V and J ends lost 5 bases and 5 bases respectively, with 12 bases between them. For this clone: Its antigen remains unknown.

The study, taken as a whole, reports: Roughly uniform sequencing depth across donors was assumed, possibly incorrectly. Cytomegalovirus association was assigned to under 200 TCR beta chains.

PCR was performed using 60 Vbeta and 13 Jbeta primers. Profiled with immunoSEQ multiplex PCR; TCRdb holds only in-frame clones, not every one. The table has around 65,000 clones, 85% seen once. The sequenced sample consisted of PBMCs. This TCR was recovered from a female donor in good health and CMV-seronegative. The chain is built from TRBV7-9 and TRBJ2-5; possible D gene TRBD1, 5 bases. Here the CDR3 DNA reads TGTGCCAGCAGCCACCCAGGGCGGGAGACCCAGTACTTC. Translating gives CASSHPGRETQYF.